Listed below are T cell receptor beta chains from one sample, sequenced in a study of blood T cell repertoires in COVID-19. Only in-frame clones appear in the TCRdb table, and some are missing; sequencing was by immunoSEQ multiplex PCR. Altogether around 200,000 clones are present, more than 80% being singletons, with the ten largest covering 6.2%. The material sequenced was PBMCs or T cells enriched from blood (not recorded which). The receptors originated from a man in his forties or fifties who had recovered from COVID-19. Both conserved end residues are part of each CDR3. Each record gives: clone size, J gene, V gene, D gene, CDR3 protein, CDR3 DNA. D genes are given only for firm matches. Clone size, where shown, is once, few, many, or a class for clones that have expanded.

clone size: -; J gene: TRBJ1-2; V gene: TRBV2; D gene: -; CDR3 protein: CASSITAGYTF; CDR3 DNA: TGTGCCAGCAGTATCACGGCAGGGTACACCTTC
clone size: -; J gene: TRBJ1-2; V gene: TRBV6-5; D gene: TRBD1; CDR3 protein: CASSGTGDVGYTF; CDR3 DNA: TGTGCCAGCAGCGGGACAGGGGACGTTGGCTACACCTTC
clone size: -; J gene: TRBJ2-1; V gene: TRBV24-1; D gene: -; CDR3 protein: CATSYGNEQFF; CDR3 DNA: TGTGCCACCAGTTACGGCAATGAGCAGTTCTTC
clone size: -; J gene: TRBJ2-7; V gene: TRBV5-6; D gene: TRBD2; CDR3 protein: CASSESGGYEQYF; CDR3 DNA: TGTGCCAGCAGTGAGAGCGGGGGCTACGAGCAGTACTTC
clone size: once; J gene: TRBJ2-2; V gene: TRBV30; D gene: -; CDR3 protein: CAWSVWELGELFF; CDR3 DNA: TGTGCCTGGAGTGTCTGGGAGCTCGGGGAGCTGTTTTTT
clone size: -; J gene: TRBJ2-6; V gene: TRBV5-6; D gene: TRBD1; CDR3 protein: CATGISSGANVLTF; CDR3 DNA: TGTGCGACAGGGATTTCGTCTGGGGCCAACGTCCTGACTTTC
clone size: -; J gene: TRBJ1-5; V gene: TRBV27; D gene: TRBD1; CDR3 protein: CASRRTGGQPQHF; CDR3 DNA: TGTGCCAGCAGACGGACAGGGGGCCAGCCCCAGCATTTT
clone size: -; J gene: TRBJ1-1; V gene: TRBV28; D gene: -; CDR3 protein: CGASEEVTEAFF; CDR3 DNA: TGTGGGGCTTCGGAGGAGGTCACTGAAGCTTTCTTT
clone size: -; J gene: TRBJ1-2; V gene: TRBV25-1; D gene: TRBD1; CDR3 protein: CASSPGQGGGYTF; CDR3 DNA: TGTGCCAGCAGTCCCGGACAGGGCGGAGGCTACACCTTC
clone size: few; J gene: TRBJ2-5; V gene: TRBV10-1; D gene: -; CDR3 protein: CASGGEYLETQYF; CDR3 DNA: TGCGCCAGCGGCGGCGAGTACCTCGAGACCCAGTACTTC
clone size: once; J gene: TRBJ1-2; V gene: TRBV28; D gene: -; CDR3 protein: CASSATRGYTF; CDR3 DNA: TGTGCCAGCAGTGCGACTAGGGGCTACACCTTC
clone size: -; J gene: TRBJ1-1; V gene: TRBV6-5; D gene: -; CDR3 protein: CASSYLAGLNTEAFF; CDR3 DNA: TGTGCCAGCAGTTACCTTGCGGGGTTGAACACTGAAGCTTTCTTT
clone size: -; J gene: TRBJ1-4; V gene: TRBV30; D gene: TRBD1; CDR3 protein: CACGQGAAPTFF; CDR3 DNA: TGTGCCTGTGGACAGGGGGCCGCCCCAACTTTTTTT
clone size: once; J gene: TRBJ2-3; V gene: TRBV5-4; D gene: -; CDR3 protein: CASSSAGSRSTDTQYF; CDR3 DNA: TGTGCCAGCAGCTCAGCCGGGAGCCGGAGCACAGATACGCAGTATTTT
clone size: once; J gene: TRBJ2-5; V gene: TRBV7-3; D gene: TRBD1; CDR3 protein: CASSSTGQETQYF; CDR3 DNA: TGTGCCAGCAGCTCGACAGGGCAAGAGACCCAGTACTTC
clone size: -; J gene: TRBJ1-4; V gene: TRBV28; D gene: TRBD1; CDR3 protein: CASSKRDRGKNEKLFF; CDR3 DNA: TGTGCCAGCAGTAAAAGAGACAGGGGAAAGAATGAAAAACTGTTTTTT
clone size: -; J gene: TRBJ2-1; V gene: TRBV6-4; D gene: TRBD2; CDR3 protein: CASSLTSGEGNEQFF; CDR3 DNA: TGTGCCAGCAGTCTCACTAGCGGGGAAGGGAATGAGCAGTTCTTC
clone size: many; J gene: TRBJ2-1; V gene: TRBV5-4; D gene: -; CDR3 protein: CAASPGGTPYNEQFF; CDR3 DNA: TGTGCCGCATCCCCAGGGGGGACCCCCTACAATGAGCAGTTCTTC
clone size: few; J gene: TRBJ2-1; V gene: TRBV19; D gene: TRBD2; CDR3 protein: CASTSGKSLAYNEQFF; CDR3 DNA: TGTGCCAGTACTAGCGGGAAAAGTCTGGCCTACAATGAGCAGTTCTTC
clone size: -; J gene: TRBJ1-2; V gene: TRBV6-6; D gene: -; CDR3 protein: CASQGPRQIGYGYTF; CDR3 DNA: TGTGCCAGCCAAGGTCCCCGGCAGATCGGGTATGGCTACACCTTC
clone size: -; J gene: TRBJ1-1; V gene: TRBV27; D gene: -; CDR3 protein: CASSSRVNTEAFF; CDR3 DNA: TGTGCCAGCAGTTCGAGGGTTAACACTGAAGCTTTCTTT
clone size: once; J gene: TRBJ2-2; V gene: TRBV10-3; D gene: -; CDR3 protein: CAISDLGRDTGELFF; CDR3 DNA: TGTGCCATCAGTGACCTTGGGCGGGACACCGGGGAGCTGTTTTTT
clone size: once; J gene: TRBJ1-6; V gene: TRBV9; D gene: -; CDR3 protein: CASSVTDSYSPLHF; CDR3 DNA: TGTGCCAGCAGCGTTACGGACAGCTATTCACCCCTCCACTTT
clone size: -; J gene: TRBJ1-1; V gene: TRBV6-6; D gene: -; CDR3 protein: CASSYRQTYMNTEAFF; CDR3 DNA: TGTGCCAGCAGTTACCGACAGACTTATATGAACACTGAAGCTTTCTTT
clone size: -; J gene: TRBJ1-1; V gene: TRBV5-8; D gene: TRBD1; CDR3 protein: CASSWKGAQVTEAFF; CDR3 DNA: TGTGCCAGCAGCTGGAAGGGGGCGCAGGTCACTGAAGCTTTCTTT
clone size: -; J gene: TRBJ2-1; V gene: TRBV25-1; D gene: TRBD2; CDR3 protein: CASSEEGGPHNEQFF; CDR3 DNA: TGTGCCAGCAGTGAGGAGGGAGGGCCACACAATGAGCAGTTCTTC
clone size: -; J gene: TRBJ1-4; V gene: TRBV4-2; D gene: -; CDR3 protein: CASSQDVLEYATNEKLFF; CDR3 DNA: TGTGCCAGCAGCCAAGATGTATTAGAGTATGCAACTAATGAAAAACTGTTTTTT
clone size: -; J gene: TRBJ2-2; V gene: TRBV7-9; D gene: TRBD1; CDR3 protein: CASRPDRGNGELFF; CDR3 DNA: TGTGCCAGCAGGCCTGACAGGGGGAACGGGGAGCTGTTTTTT
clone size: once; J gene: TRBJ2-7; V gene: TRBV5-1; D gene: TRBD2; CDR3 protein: CASSPAGTSGRASHEQYF; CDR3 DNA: TGCGCCAGCAGCCCGGCCGGGACTAGCGGGAGGGCCTCCCACGAGCAGTACTTC
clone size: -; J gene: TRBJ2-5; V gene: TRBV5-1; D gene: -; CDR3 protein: CASSLAGGGETQYF; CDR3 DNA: TGCGCCAGCAGCTTGGCTGGGGGCGGAGAGACCCAGTACTTC
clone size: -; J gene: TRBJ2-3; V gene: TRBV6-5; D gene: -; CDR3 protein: CATATHRRSTDTQYF; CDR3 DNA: TGTGCCACCGCGACTCACAGGAGAAGCACAGATACGCAGTATTTT
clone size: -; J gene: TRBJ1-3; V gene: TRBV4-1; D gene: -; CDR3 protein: CASSPGTGSGNTIYF; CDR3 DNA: TGCGCCAGCAGCCCCGGTACAGGGAGTGGAAACACCATATATTTT
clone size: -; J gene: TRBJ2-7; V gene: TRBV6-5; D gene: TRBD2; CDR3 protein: CASTPGTSGKGEQYF; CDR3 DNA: TGTGCCAGCACTCCAGGGACTAGCGGGAAGGGCGAGCAGTACTTC
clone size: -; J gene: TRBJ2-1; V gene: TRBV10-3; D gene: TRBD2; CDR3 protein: CAIKTSGGVYNEQFF; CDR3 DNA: TGTGCCATCAAGACTAGCGGGGGGGTCTACAATGAGCAGTTCTTC
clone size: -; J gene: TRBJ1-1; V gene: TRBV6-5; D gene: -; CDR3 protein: CASSYSEWNTEAFF; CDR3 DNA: TGTGCCAGCAGTTATTCAGAATGGAACACTGAAGCTTTCTTT
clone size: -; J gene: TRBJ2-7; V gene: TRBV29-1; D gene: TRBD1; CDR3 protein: CSVGTGAEQYF; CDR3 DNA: TGCAGCGTTGGGACAGGGGCCGAGCAGTACTTC
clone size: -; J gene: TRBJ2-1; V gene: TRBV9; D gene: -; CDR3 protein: CASSVDATVEQDEQFF; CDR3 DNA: TGTGCCAGCAGCGTAGACGCAACGGTAGAGCAAGATGAGCAGTTCTTC
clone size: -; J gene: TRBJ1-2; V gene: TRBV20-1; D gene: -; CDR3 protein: CSAKAYGYTF; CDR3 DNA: TGCAGTGCTAAAGCTTATGGCTACACCTTC
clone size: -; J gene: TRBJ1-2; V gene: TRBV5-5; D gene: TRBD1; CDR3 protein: CASSSGQLAYGYTF; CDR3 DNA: TGTGCCAGCAGCTCGGGACAGCTCGCCTATGGCTACACCTTC
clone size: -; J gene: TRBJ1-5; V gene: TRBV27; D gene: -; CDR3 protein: CASSFSGANSNQPQHF; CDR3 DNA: TGTGCCAGCAGTTTCTCAGGGGCCAATAGCAATCAGCCCCAGCATTTT
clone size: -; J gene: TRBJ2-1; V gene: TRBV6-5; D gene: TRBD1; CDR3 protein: CASSYRTGIYNEQFF; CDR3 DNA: TGTGCCAGCAGTTATCGGACAGGGATCTACAATGAGCAGTTCTTC
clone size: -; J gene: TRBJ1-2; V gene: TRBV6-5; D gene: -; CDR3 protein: CASSSRAFQGDGYTF; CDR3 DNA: TGTGCCAGCAGCTCCCGGGCCTTCCAAGGGGATGGCTACACCTTC
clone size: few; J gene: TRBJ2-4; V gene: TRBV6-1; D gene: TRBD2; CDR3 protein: CASREAGGPAKNIQYF; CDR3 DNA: TGTGCCAGCAGGGAAGCGGGAGGGCCGGCCAAAAACATTCAGTACTTC
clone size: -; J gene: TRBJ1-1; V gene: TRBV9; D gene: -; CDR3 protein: CASSAAYASTEAFF; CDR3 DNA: TGTGCCAGCAGCGCTGCGTATGCGAGCACTGAAGCTTTCTTT
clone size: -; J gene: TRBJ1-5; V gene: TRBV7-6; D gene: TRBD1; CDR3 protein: CASRTGTGLSPNQPQHF; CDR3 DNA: TGTGCCAGCAGAACCGGGACAGGGTTATCCCCCAATCAGCCCCAGCATTTT
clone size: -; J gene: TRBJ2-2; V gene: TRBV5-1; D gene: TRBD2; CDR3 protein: CASSSGLAGPAGELFF; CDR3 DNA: TGCGCCAGCAGCTCCGGACTAGCGGGGCCGGCCGGGGAGCTGTTTTTT
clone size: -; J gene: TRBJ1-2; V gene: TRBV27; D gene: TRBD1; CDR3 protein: CASRQGDIHGYTF; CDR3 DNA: TGTGCCAGCAGACAGGGGGATATACATGGCTACACCTTC
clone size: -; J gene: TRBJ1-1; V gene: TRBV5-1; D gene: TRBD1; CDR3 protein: CASSLEGTGMGTEAFF; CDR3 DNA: TGCGCCAGCAGCTTGGAAGGGACAGGGATGGGCACTGAAGCTTTCTTT
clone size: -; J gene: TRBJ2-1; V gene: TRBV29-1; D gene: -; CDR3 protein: CSVGGRLAYNEQFF; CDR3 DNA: TGCAGCGTTGGGGGCCGTCTGGCCTACAATGAGCAGTTCTTC
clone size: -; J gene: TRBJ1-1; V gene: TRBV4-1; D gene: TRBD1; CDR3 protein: CASSGGQGIVNTEAFF; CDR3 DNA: TGCGCCAGCAGCGGGGGACAGGGGATAGTGAACACTGAAGCTTTCTTT
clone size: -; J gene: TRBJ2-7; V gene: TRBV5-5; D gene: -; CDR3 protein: CASSLATYYEQYF; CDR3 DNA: TGTGCCAGCAGCTTGGCCACTTACTACGAGCAGTACTTC
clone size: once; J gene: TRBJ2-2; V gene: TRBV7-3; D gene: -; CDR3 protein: CASSPPWGVQTGELFF; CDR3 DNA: TGTGCCAGCAGCCCCCCGTGGGGGGTCCAAACCGGGGAGCTGTTTTTT
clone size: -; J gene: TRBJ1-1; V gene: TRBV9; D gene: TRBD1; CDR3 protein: CASSDAQGGPTNTEAFF; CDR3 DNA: TGTGCCAGCAGCGATGCGCAGGGGGGCCCTACAAACACTGAAGCTTTCTTT
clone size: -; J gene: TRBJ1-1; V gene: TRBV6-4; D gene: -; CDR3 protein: CASSVEVNTEAFF; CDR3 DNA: TGTGCCAGCAGTGTGGAGGTGAACACTGAAGCTTTCTTT